This passage covers 30 T cell receptor beta chains from one sample sequenced in a study of OX40 agonist ivuxolimab in advanced cancers. The library was produced with the immunoSEQ multiplex PCR assay. The clones in this table, taken by TCRdb from immuneACCESS, are in-frame only. Not every clone is retained; where verified, under half of the shortfall comes from an unresolved V gene, and the cause of the rest is unknown. In this sample the table shows some 60,000 clones, around 87% of which occur a single time. Roughly 16% of the sample lies in the top ten. Sequencing used CD4+ or CD8+ T cells sorted from blood, obtained in a trial of the OX40 agonist ivuxolimab. These receptors were collected from an adult with an advanced solid tumor such as melanoma, head and neck, liver or kidney cancer.

The rearrangement links TRBV10-3 to TRBJ2-5; 9 positions agree with TRBD1. The CDR3 extends over 14 amino acids. Germline values: CDR1 ENHRY, CDR2 SYGVKD. V shed 10 bases, J shed 1 base, and the junction held 7 bases outside the gene matches. CDR3 bases: TGTGCCACCCATACGACAGGGGGCCAAGAGACCCAGTACTTC. Residues: CATHTTGGQETQYF.

The V gene is TRBV7-2, the J gene TRBJ2-1; 11 bases fit TRBD2. The CDR3 is 16 residues long. Germline V gene sequence: CDR1 SGHTA, CDR2 FQGNSA. Trimming cost V 5 bases and J 8 bases; bases outside gene matches: 11. CDR3 region: CASSEGVAGGAYEQFF. CDR3 coding DNA: TGTGCCAGCAGCGAGGGCGTAGCGGGAGGGGCTTATGAGCAGTTCTTC.

The genes are TRBV28 and TRBJ1-2; no definite D call. Germline-derived CDR1 and CDR2 are MDHEN and SYDVKM. The CDR3 length is 11 residues. V was pared by 6 bases and J by 3 bases, with 5 bases between. The CDR3 protein is CASSRYYGYTF. DNA of the CDR3: TGTGCCAGCAGCCGTTACTATGGCTACACCTTC.

The chain recombines TRBV7-8 with TRBJ2-1, with 9 bases matching TRBD1. The germline V gene encodes CDR1 SGHVS and CDR2 FQNEAQ. The ends lost 6 bases at V and 11 bases at J; junction bases unmatched: 8. This CDR3 contains 13 residues. The CDR3: CASRLGQGPKQFF. The CDR3 nucleotides read TGTGCCAGCAGGCTGGGACAGGGACCGAAGCAGTTCTTC.

This clone occurred once. The rearrangement joins TRBV19 to TRBJ2-7; 9 bases map to TRBD2. Germline trimming cut 4 bases from V and 1 base from J; bases unmatched to any gene: 5. Looked up from germline, CDR1 is LNHDA and CDR2 is SQIVND (reference sequence). The CDR3 covers 15 residues. For the CDR3, the DNA is TGTGCCAGTAGTAACGGACTAGCGATATCCTACGAGCAGTACTTC. This translates into CASSNGLAISYEQYF.

The CDR3 DNA is TGTGCCAGCAGCTTAGTTGTACGGACCCAGTACTTC. It codes for CASSLVVRTQYF. The gene calls are TRBV7-2 and TRBJ2-5; D gene uncertain. CDR3 length equals 12 residues. Germline-derived CDR1 and CDR2 are SGHTA and FQGNSA. The V and J ends lost 1 base and 7 bases respectively, with 7 bases between them.

This chain links TRBV19 with TRBJ2-7; D gene ambiguous. CDR3 size: 12 residues. Trimming pared 11 bases from V and 3 bases from J, leaving 14 bases between. The V gene's germline CDR1 is LNHDA and CDR2 SQIVND (reference sequence). CDR3 residues: CAGYGLLYEQYF. In DNA, the CDR3 is TGTGCCGGGTACGGGCTTCTCTACGAGCAGTACTTC.

This clone was observed once. This sequence joins TRBV9 and TRBJ2-3; 11 bases line up with TRBD2. After removal of 5 bases from V and 1 base from J, the junction contained 3 bases not matched to a gene. Germline V lookup: CDR1 SGDLS, CDR2 YYNGEE. The CDR3 contains 15 residues. CDR3 nucleotides: TGTGCCAGCAGTCGGACTAGCGGGCGCACAGATACGCAGTATTTT. This gives the protein CASSRTSGRTDTQYF.

The rearrangement joins TRBV6-1 to TRBJ1-1; possibly TRBD1 for D (5 bases). The CDR3 sequence is 14 residues long. V was clipped by 7 bases and J by 0 bases, with 12 bases between them. The germline CDR1 and CDR2 sequences are MNHNS and SASEGT. CDR3 sequence reads: CASKSAGVNTEAFF. In DNA form, the CDR3 reads TGTGCCAGCAAGAGTGCGGGGGTGAACACTGAAGCTTTCTTT.

The rearrangement links TRBV5-5 to TRBJ2-1, with 7 bases fitting TRBD2. Germline V gene sequence: CDR1 SGHKS, CDR2 YYEKEE (reference sequence). The CDR3 is made up of 16 amino acids. Trimming took 4 bases from V and 5 from J; bases not matched to a gene: 12. The CDR3 DNA is TGTGCCAGCAGCATAACCCGACTAGCTGCAAACAATGAGCAGTTCTTC. Translated, it gives CASSITRLAANNEQFF.

The gene calls are TRBV7-8 and TRBJ1-4, with D possibly being TRBD1 (5 bases). Trimming took off 1 base at V and 5 bases at J, with 11 bases between the two ends. The CDR3 loop spans 15 amino acids. Per germline, CDR1 SGHVS and CDR2 FQNEAQ. The CDR3 loop is CASSLGHRRNEKLFF. CDR3 sequence (DNA): TGTGCCAGCAGCTTAGGTCACAGGAGGAATGAAAAACTGTTTTTT.

CDR3 bases: TGTGCCAGCAGCGTAGACTTTACCGGGGAGCTGTTTTTT. Amino acid sequence: CASSVDFTGELFF. V and J are TRBV5-8 and TRBJ2-2, with no clear D. V was shortened by 4 bases and J by 5 bases, with 9 bases between the two germline ends. Germline V CDR1 and CDR2: SGHTS, YDEGEE. This CDR3 contains 13 residues.

This clone was counted once. The chain is built from TRBV6-6 and TRBJ1-4; TRBD1 agrees at 7 bases. The CDR3 contains 15 residues. J lost 7 bases, V lost 2 bases, and 7 bases had no gene match. Germline CDR1 and CDR2: MNHNY and SVGAGI (reference sequence). In DNA, the CDR3 is TGTGCCAGCAGTTACGCGTCAGGGGGACGTGAAAAACTGTTTTTT. Its translation is CASSYASGGREKLFF.

The V and J genes are TRBV18 and TRBJ1-4; the match to TRBD1 covers 8 bases. The CDR3 consists of 14 residues. J gave up 8 bases and V 4 bases, and 6 bases lay outside the gene matches. Germline V gene data show CDR1 as KGHSH and CDR2 as LQKENI. This CDR3 reads CASSRGQGGEKLFF. The CDR3 nucleotides are TGTGCCAGCTCACGTGGACAGGGAGGCGAAAAACTGTTTTTT.

The V and J genes are TRBV15 and TRBJ2-5; 7 nucleotides agree with TRBD2. CDR1 LNHNV and CDR2 YYDKDF come from the germline V gene (reference sequence). CDR3 size: 15 residues. V lost 1 base to trimming and J lost 5 bases; unmatched junction nucleotides: 7. CDR3 sequence reads: CATSRAGGGLETQYF. The CDR3 DNA follows: TGTGCCACCAGCAGAGCGGGGGGAGGGTTGGAGACCCAGTACTTC.

V is TRBV30 and J is TRBJ2-7; D may be TRBD2 (5 bases). Germline assignment: CDR1 GTSNPN and CDR2 SVGIG (reference sequence). The CDR3 has 13 amino acids. The germline V and J ends were trimmed by 4 bases and 7 bases, with 17 bases remaining between them. As DNA, the CDR3 is TGTGCCTGGATTGGGGTAGAGGGCCTTGAGCAGTACTTC. Translation: CAWIGVEGLEQYF.

Only a few counts were recorded for this clone. The chain couples TRBV28 to TRBJ2-7, with a tentative D call TRBD1 (5 bases). The germline gives CDR1 MDHEN, CDR2 SYDVKM. Trimming shortened V by 4 bases and J by 4 bases, and 11 bases separated the two germline ends. CDR3 length: 13 amino acids. As DNA, the CDR3 is TGTGCCAGCAGTTCGACTGGGGCGTACGAGCAGTACTTC. Translating gives CASSSTGAYEQYF.

V and J are TRBV4-1 and TRBJ2-7; D is unresolved. CDR1 and CDR2 from the germline V gene are MGHRA and YSYEKL. The germline V and J ends were trimmed by 3 bases and 7 bases, with 16 bases remaining between them. This CDR3 has 14 amino acids. The CDR3 is CASSQGLGSGEQYF. Here the CDR3 DNA reads TGCGCCAGCAGCCAGGGGTTAGGGTCTGGGGAGCAGTACTTC.

The V gene is TRBV10-1, the J gene TRBJ2-2; D possibly corresponds to TRBD2 (7 bases). Per germline, CDR1 WNHNN and CDR2 SYGVQD (reference sequence). The CDR3 is 16 residues long. Trimming pared 3 bases from V and 4 bases from J, leaving 15 bases between. The CDR3 nucleotides read TGCGCCAGCAGTGACCGAGGGGGGGGAGGCACCGGGGAGCTGTTTTTT. It codes for CASSDRGGGGTGELFF.

Here the CDR3 reads CASSQAGTAYSQAFF. DNA of the CDR3: TGTGCCAGCAGCCAAGCCGGGACAGCTTACTCTCAAGCTTTCTTT. The chain recombines TRBV14 with TRBJ1-1; 7 nucleotides align to TRBD1. The germline V gene has CDR1 SGHDN and CDR2 FVKESK. V shed 1 base, J shed 9 bases, and the junction held 11 bases outside the gene matches. This CDR3 has 15 residues. Full variable domain (remainder filled in from reference TRBV14 and TRBJ1-1): EAGVTQFPSHSVIEKGQTVTLRCDPISGHDNLYWYRRVMGKEIKFLLHFVKESKQDESGMPNNRFLAERTGGTYSTLKVQPAELEDSGVYFCASSQAGTAYSQAFFGQGTRLTVV.

This chain links TRBV27 with TRBJ1-5; 7 nucleotides match TRBD1. J gave up 4 bases and V 5 bases, and 5 bases lay outside the gene matches. The CDR3 has 14 residues. Germline loops: CDR1 MNHEY, CDR2 SMNVEV (reference sequence). The CDR3 sequence: CASSRQGGNQPQHF. For the CDR3, the DNA is TGTGCCAGCAGTCGGCAGGGGGGAAATCAGCCCCAGCATTTT.

The rearrangement joins TRBV4-1 to TRBJ2-1, with a tentative D call TRBD2 (6 bases). The germline gives CDR1 MGHRA, CDR2 YSYEKL. V lost 0 bases and J 8 bases, leaving 14 bases between the germline ends. This CDR3 spans 15 amino acids. CDR3 amino acids: CASSQDLAFVDEQFF. DNA of the CDR3: TGCGCCAGCAGCCAAGATCTAGCGTTCGTCGATGAGCAGTTCTTC.

The chain links TRBV4-1 to TRBJ2-2; the D is unclear. Germline V gene sequence: CDR1 MGHRA, CDR2 YSYEKL. The V end lost 2 bases, the J end lost 4 bases, and 11 bases lay between the germline ends. There are 15 residues in the CDR3. The CDR3 DNA reads TGCGCCAGCAGCCAACCCACAAGGAGCACCGGGGAGCTGTTTTTT. It is translated as CASSQPTRSTGELFF.

This rearrangement joins TRBV28 to TRBJ1-6; D is unresolved. This CDR3 spans 13 amino acids. Trimming stripped 1 base from V and 7 bases from J, with 5 bases between. From germline, CDR1 is MDHEN and CDR2 SYDVKM. The CDR3 sequence: CASSLLTNSPLHF. DNA of the CDR3: TGTGCCAGCAGTTTATTGACCAATTCACCCCTCCACTTT.

The rearrangement joins TRBV19 to TRBJ1-6; the D is unclear. CDR1 LNHDA and CDR2 SQIVND come from the germline V gene (reference sequence). V gave up 2 bases and J gave up 0 bases, with 2 bases separating them. This CDR3 comprises 14 residues. This CDR3 is CASSIYSYNSPLHF. The CDR3 nucleotides read TGTGCCAGTAGTATATACTCCTATAATTCACCCCTCCACTTT. Full variable domain (outside the CDR3, taken from reference TRBV19 and TRBJ1-6): DGGITQSPKYLFRKEGQNVTLSCEQNLNHDAMYWYRQDPGQGLRLIYYSQIVNDFQKGDIAEGYSVSREKKESFPLTVTSAQKNPTAFYLCASSIYSYNSPLHFGNGTRLTVT.

The rearrangement uses TRBV19 and TRBJ1-2; D possibly corresponds to TRBD1 (5 bases). Trimming removed 7 bases from V and 2 bases from J, with 17 bases in between. Germline assignment: CDR1 LNHDA and CDR2 SQIVND (reference sequence). The length of the CDR3 is 15 residues. Written as DNA, the CDR3 is TGTGCCAGTACCAGGGAACCCAACCTAAACTATGGCTACACCTTC. This translates into CASTREPNLNYGYTF.

The V gene is TRBV18, the J gene TRBJ2-7; 7 bases line up with TRBD1. Germline V gives CDR1 KGHSH, CDR2 LQKENI. The length of the CDR3 is 15 residues. V trimming: 6 bases; J trimming: 0 bases; junction bases outside the gene matches: 8. The CDR3 DNA sequence: TGTGCCAGCTCGTCCGGGACAGCGAGCTCCTACGAGCAGTACTTC. This codes for CASSSGTASSYEQYF.

The chain is built from TRBV15 and TRBJ2-7; D might be TRBD1 (6 bases). CDR1 LNHNV and CDR2 YYDKDF come from the germline V gene (reference sequence). V was cut by 3 bases and J by 6 bases, with 9 bases left in between. This CDR3 spans 12 amino acids. CDR3 nucleotide sequence: TGTGCCACCAGCAGCAGGGGATCCGAGCAGTACTTC. It yields the protein CATSSRGSEQYF.

The V call is TRBV5-1, the J call TRBJ2-7; D not certain. CDR3 length: 14 residues. The V and J ends lost 0 bases and 0 bases respectively, with 7 bases between them. CDR1 is SGHRS and CDR2 is YFSETQ in the germline V gene. The CDR3 spells CASSLGQSSYEQYF. The CDR3 DNA reads TGCGCCAGCAGCTTGGGACAAAGCTCCTACGAGCAGTACTTC.

With respect to this clone: Other nucleotide sequences in the sample specify the same CDR3. The chain joins TRBV6-1 to TRBJ2-7, with 10 bases fitting TRBD2. Germline CDR1 MNHNS, CDR2 SASEGT. V dropped 1 base and J dropped 0; count of bases not matched to a gene: 0. The CDR3 covers 15 residues. Written as DNA, the CDR3 is TGTGCCAGCAGTGAAGGACTAGCGGGCTCCTACGAGCAGTACTTC. This codes for CASSEGLAGSYEQYF.